Each of the 30 T cell receptor beta chains below was sequenced from the same sample in a study of CD8+CD57+ T cells in acquired aplastic anemia (dated by TCRdb to 2017 to 2018). Data came from an Illumina HiSeq 2000. Profiling of TCR beta VDJ combinations and CDR3 sequences used genomic DNA as the template. TCRdb trimmed public reads at Q25 via fastp, called clones via MiXCR and kept in-frame beta chains. Records with the same CDR3 protein are collapsed into one entry carrying the most frequent genes and DNA. Across this sample there are 150,000 to 180,000 distinct CDR3 sequences, with approximately 52% seen only once. Together, the top ten hold 10% to 15% of the sample. Patients chosen for sequencing had shown expansion of CD8+CD57+ cells by flow cytometry. The sample was sorted CD4+, CD8+, or CD8+CD57+ T cells (not recorded which) from PBMCs. Receptors originate from a human donor with aplastic anemia.

This clonotype was detected many times. The chain employs TRBV7-9 and TRBJ2-5; D unresolved. The CDR3 extends over 13 amino acids. Deletions cut 6 bases from V and 2 bases from J, with 10 bases between. Germline lookup yields CDR1 SEHNR and CDR2 FQNEAQ (reference sequence). CDR3 residues: CASRESPQETQYF. The CDR3 nucleotides are TGTGCCAGCAGGGAAAGCCCTCAAGAGACCCAGTACTTC.

V is TRBV19 and J is TRBJ2-7; D is undetermined. The germline V and J ends were trimmed by 5 bases and 0 bases, with 14 bases remaining between them. Germline values: CDR1 LNHDA, CDR2 SQIVND (reference sequence). The CDR3 sequence is 15 residues long. CDR3 DNA: TGTGCCAGTAGTCCCCTTGGCAGCCTCTCCTACGAGCAGTACTTC. Translated, it gives CASSPLGSLSYEQYF.

The V call is TRBV24-1, the J call TRBJ2-7; TRBD1 matches at 9 bases. Matching the DNA end better, TRBJ2-1 makes the J call doubtful. This CDR3 contains 15 residues. Germline-derived CDR1 and CDR2 are KGHDR and SFDVKD. The CDR3 reads CATSDPGQGGNEQFF. The CDR3, as DNA: TGTGCCACCAGTGACCCGGGACAGGGAGGGAATGAGCAGTTCTTC.

In this sample, this clonotype turned up many times. The V gene is TRBV7-8, the J gene TRBJ2-2; no definite D call. CDR1 and CDR2 (germline): SGHVS, FQNEAQ. The CDR3 loop spans 12 amino acids. V was pared by 6 bases and J by 6 bases, with 8 bases between. The CDR3 here is CASRGWAGELFF. CDR3 nucleotide sequence: TGTGCCAGCAGGGGGTGGGCCGGGGAGCTGTTTTTT.

This clonotype has ten or more counts. The rearrangement links TRBV4-3 to TRBJ2-1; tentatively, D is TRBD1 (6 bases). V lost 3 bases, J lost 10 bases, and 10 bases lay in between. The CDR3 is made up of 12 amino acids. Germline CDR1 LGHNA, CDR2 YSLEER. CDR3 residues: CASSQGHGEQFF. CDR3 coding DNA: TGCGCCAGCAGCCAGGGACACGGAGAGCAGTTCTTC.

This clonotype was counted ten times or more. The chain links TRBV6-1 to TRBJ2-1; the D gene is possibly TRBD2 (5 bases). V was shortened by 5 bases and J by 8 bases, with 19 bases between the two germline ends. There are 15 residues in the CDR3. Germline CDR1 reads MNHNS; CDR2 reads SASEGT. The CDR3 DNA reads as TGTGCCAGCAGTCCACAAGGACTGCCGTCTTATGAGCAGTTCTTC. It translates to CASSPQGLPSYEQFF.

A few counts support this clonotype. A read error may explain this, as a much larger clone is one base away. This chain uses TRBV12-3 or TRBV12-4 with TRBJ2-5; the match to TRBD2 covers 9 bases. This CDR3 contains 15 residues. The CDR3 loop is CASGLGRGGVETQYF. Written as DNA, the CDR3 is TGTGCCAGCGGTTTGGGGCGGGGGGGCGTGGAGACCCAGTACTTC.

The CDR3 region is CASSLEGSGYTF. DNA of the CDR3: TGTGCCAGCAGCTTAGAAGGCTCTGGCTACACCTTC. The V call is TRBV7-9, the J call TRBJ1-2; D unresolved. Trimming stripped 1 base from V and 7 bases from J, with 7 bases between. Per the germline V gene, CDR1 is SEHNR and CDR2 is FQNEAQ (reference sequence). The CDR3 sequence is 12 residues long.

This clonotype is a singleton in its sample. The junction and the germline gene differ at one end; a read error may be behind it. The chain combines TRBV20-1 with TRBJ2-1; 9 bases agree with TRBD2. CDR1 and CDR2 (germline): DFQATT, SNEGSKA (reference sequence). The CDR3 runs 14 residues. For the CDR3, the DNA is TGCGGTGCTAGGGTACTGGCGGGGGGGCATAAGCAGTTCTTC. Protein sequence: CGARVLAGGHKQFF.

This clonotype was seen more than once but under ten times. Germline is not matched at one junction end, which may reflect a read error. The chain joins TRBV4-3 to TRBJ1-3, with D maybe TRBD1 (5 bases). CDR3 size: 13 residues. Germline V gives CDR1 LGHNA, CDR2 YSLEER. CDR3 residues: CASSLGGGSPALF. CDR3 DNA: TGCGCCAGCAGCCTTGGGGGGGGTTCACCGGCCCTTTTT.

This clonotype was detected ten times or more. The CDR3 nucleotides read TGCAGTGCTAGAGGATCCCCGGACAGGGATTATAGCGGCTACACCTTC. This translates into CSARGSPDRDYSGYTF. The chain combines TRBV20-1 with TRBJ1-2, with 8 bases matching TRBD1. CDR1 is DFQATT, CDR2 SNEGSKA, per germline (reference sequence). The CDR3 is 16 amino acids. J lost 8 bases, V lost 1 base, and 15 bases had no gene match.

This clonotype was found many times. The rearrangement links TRBV19 to TRBJ2-1; a weak D match, TRBD2 (5 bases). V lost 3 bases to trimming and J lost 6 bases, with 9 bases between them. CDR3 length: 13 residues. Germline V gene data show CDR1 as LNHDA and CDR2 as SQIVND (reference sequence). The CDR3 region is CASSIGESNEQFF. The CDR3 nucleotides read TGTGCCAGTAGTATCGGGGAGTCCAATGAGCAGTTCTTC.

This clonotype was picked up one time. A read error may be the cause here, since a much bigger clone is one base away. The chain couples TRBV9 to TRBJ2-6; the D gene is possibly TRBD2 (5 bases). The CDR3 is 15 amino acids. V lost 7 bases and J 0 bases, leaving 11 bases between the germline ends. Germline V gene data show CDR1 as SGDLS and CDR2 as YYNGEE. The CDR3 DNA reads as TGTGCCAGCGGCGGAGGTCTCTCTGGGGCCAACGTCCTGACTTTC. Translating gives CASGGGLSGANVLTF.

This clonotype was observed many times. CDR3 bases: TGTGCCAGCAGCTTAGGGCAGGGGGCGACTGAAGCTTTCTTT. Protein: CASSLGQGATEAFF. The chain carries TRBV13 and TRBJ1-1; 8 bases line up with TRBD1. With 0 bases clipped from V and 5 bases from J, the junction kept 2 bases outside the gene matches. The CDR3 sequence is 14 residues long. The germline V gene has CDR1 PRHDT and CDR2 FYEKMQ (reference sequence). Full variable domain (outside the CDR3, taken from reference TRBV13 and TRBJ1-1): AAGVIQSPRHLIKEKRETATLKCYPIPRHDTVYWYQQGPGQDPQFLISFYEKMQSDKGSIPDRFSAQQFSDYHSELNMSSLELGDSALYFCASSLGQGATEAFFGQGTRLTVV.

The rearrangement uses TRBV5-1 and TRBJ1-1; TRBD1 matches 7 bases. The CDR3 totals 15 residues. V lost 0 bases to trimming and J lost 3 bases; unmatched junction nucleotides: 5. CDR1 and CDR2 from the germline V gene are SGHRS and YFSETQ. CDR3 coding DNA: TGCGCCAGCAGCTTGGAGGCAGGGGGGTACACTGAAGCTTTCTTT. Protein product: CASSLEAGGYTEAFF.

This clonotype was picked up many times. The chain recombines TRBV6-6 with TRBJ2-5; no definite D call. This CDR3 has 18 residues. V shed 0 bases and J shed 0 bases, with 17 bases lying between them. In germline, CDR1 is MNHNY, CDR2 SVGAGI (reference sequence). This CDR3 is CASSYSKWGSYHQETQYF. The CDR3 DNA is TGTGCCAGCAGTTACTCGAAATGGGGTTCGTATCACCAAGAGACCCAGTACTTC.

As to this clonotype: The junction departs from the called germline gene at one end, perhaps through a read error. The rearrangement uses TRBV15 and TRBJ2-5; D is undetermined. The CDR3 consists of 12 residues. Germline lookup yields CDR1 LNHNV and CDR2 YYDKDF (reference sequence). CDR3 nucleotides: TGTGCCACCAGCAGAGCGGACGGCCCCACGAACTTC. Translating gives CATSRADGPTNF.

The rearrangement uses TRBV29-1 and TRBJ2-7; D is unclear. CDR1 and CDR2 (germline): SQVTM, ANQGSEA. V gave up 7 bases and J gave up 3 bases, with 10 bases separating them. This CDR3 is built from 11 residues. Written as DNA, the CDR3 is TGCAGCGCTCGCCAAGACTACGAGCAGTACTTC. Its protein product is CSARQDYEQYF.

Concerning this clonotype: This may be a read error: a much more frequent sequence differs by one nucleotide. The V and J genes are TRBV6-4 and TRBJ2-1; D remains unclear. The CDR3 extends over 14 amino acids. CDR1 is MRHNA, CDR2 SNTAGT, per germline. Trimming shortened V by 8 bases and J by 2 bases, and 13 bases separated the two germline ends. CDR3 bases: TGTGCCAGCGCTGAGTCGAGCGCCTACAATGAGCAGTTCTTC. It yields the protein CASAESSAYNEQFF.

This sequence joins TRBV19 and TRBJ2-1; D is ambiguous. The CDR3 totals 12 residues. Germline CDR1 is LNHDA and CDR2 is SQIVND (reference sequence). Trimming left V 3 bases short and J 7 bases short, with 7 bases between. The CDR3 is CASSISWNEQFF. The CDR3 DNA is TGTGCCAGTAGTATTAGCTGGAATGAGCAGTTCTTC. Supplemented by reference TRBV19 and TRBJ2-1, the full variable domain reads DGGITQSPKYLFRKEGQNVTLSCEQNLNHDAMYWYRQDPGQGLRLIYYSQIVNDFQKGDIAEGYSVSREKKESFPLTVTSAQKNPTAFYLCASSISWNEQFFGPGTRLTVL.

J is TRBJ2-3 and V is TRBV3-1, with D possibly TRBD2 on 5 matching bases. Germline V lookup: CDR1 LGHDT, CDR2 YNNKEL (reference sequence). This CDR3 spans 11 amino acids. V gave up 5 bases and J gave up 5 bases, with 5 bases separating them. The CDR3 spells CASSGLDTQYF. CDR3 sequence (DNA): TGTGCCAGCAGCGGACTAGATACGCAGTATTTT.

The genes are TRBV24-1 and TRBJ2-1; 8 nucleotides match TRBD2. Germline V gene data show CDR1 as KGHDR and CDR2 as SFDVKD. The junction had 7 bases not matched to a gene; V was cut back by 3 bases and J by 4 bases. The CDR3 covers 16 residues. The CDR3 nucleotides read TGTGCCACCAGTGATCCCTGGGTAGCGGGATACAATGAGCAGTTCTTC. Its translation is CATSDPWVAGYNEQFF.

This clonotype was counted many times. CDR3 DNA: TGTGCCAGCAGTGAATTGTGGGGGGCCGGCGCCCTAGCCAAAAACATTCAGTACTTC. This translates into CASSELWGAGALAKNIQYF. This sequence joins TRBV2 and TRBJ2-4; perhaps D is TRBD1 or TRBD2 (6 bases each). V dropped 2 bases and J dropped 0 bases, with 20 bases sitting between them. The CDR3 is 19 amino acids. Germline CDR1 and CDR2: SNHLY and FYNNEI.

This clonotype occurred many times. The V call is TRBV12-3 or TRBV12-4, the J call TRBJ2-7, with 8 bases identical to TRBD2. The V gene end was trimmed by 3 bases and the J gene end by 5 bases; junction bases not matched to a gene: 6. The CDR3 extends over 14 amino acids. The CDR3 sequence: CASSFGGAGDEQYF. CDR3 bases: TGTGCCAGCAGTTTCGGGGGGGCAGGGGACGAGCAGTACTTC.

The gene calls are TRBV19 and TRBJ1-1, with 8 bases identical to TRBD1. The CDR3 has 14 residues. Germline V lookup: CDR1 LNHDA, CDR2 SQIVND (reference sequence). The J segment lost 2 bases and the V segment lost 7 bases, leaving 6 bases of the junction unmatched. The DNA of the CDR3 is TGTGCCAGTACGACAGGGGTTGGAAACACTGAAGCTTTCTTT. Translating it yields CASTTGVGNTEAFF.

This clonotype has only a few counts. The chain couples TRBV10-1 to TRBJ2-1; 9 nucleotides line up with TRBD2. J gave up 7 bases and V 0 bases, and 4 bases lay outside the gene matches. The CDR3 totals 15 residues. CDR1 and CDR2 (germline): WNHNN, SYGVQD (reference sequence). Here the CDR3 reads CASSESTSGGNEQFF. CDR3 nucleotide sequence: TGCGCCAGCAGTGAGTCGACTAGCGGAGGGAATGAGCAGTTCTTC.

The V gene is TRBV29-1, the J gene TRBJ2-6; tentative D call: TRBD1 (5 bases). Between the trimmed V and J ends, which lost 6 bases and 1 base, there was a span of 7 bases. CDR3 length: 13 amino acids. The V gene's germline CDR1 is SQVTM and CDR2 ANQGSEA. The chain's CDR3 is CSVWTSGANVLTF. The DNA for the CDR3 is TGCAGCGTATGGACATCTGGGGCCAACGTCCTGACTTTC.

This clonotype has just a few counts. The chain has TRBV27 and TRBJ1-4; D may be TRBD1 (5 bases). The CDR3 length is 16 residues. The V and J ends lost 0 bases and 3 bases respectively, with 11 bases between them. The germline gives CDR1 MNHEY, CDR2 SMNVEV (reference sequence). The DNA for the CDR3 is TGTGCCAGCAGTTTATCGGGGGAAACGGCTAATGAAAAACTGTTTTTT. This encodes CASSLSGETANEKLFF.

This chain links TRBV13 with TRBJ2-7; D gene ambiguous. CDR1 is PRHDT, CDR2 FYEKMQ, per germline (reference sequence). V was shortened by 7 bases and J by 0 bases, with 10 bases between the two germline ends. The CDR3 is 13 residues long. The CDR3, as DNA: TGTGCCAGCATGCATGGTGACTCCTACGAGCAGTACTTC. As protein: CASMHGDSYEQYF.

As to this clonotype: A much larger clone differs from this one at a single base, so this may be a read error. The J gene is TRBJ1-1, the V gene TRBV7-9; the D gene is possibly TRBD1 (6 bases). The CDR3 totals 14 residues. CDR1 is SEHNR, CDR2 FQNEAQ, per germline (reference sequence). Written as DNA, the CDR3 is TGTGCCGGCAGCTTAGGGGGGGAGAGCACTGAAGCTTTCTTT. Protein: CAGSLGGESTEAFF.